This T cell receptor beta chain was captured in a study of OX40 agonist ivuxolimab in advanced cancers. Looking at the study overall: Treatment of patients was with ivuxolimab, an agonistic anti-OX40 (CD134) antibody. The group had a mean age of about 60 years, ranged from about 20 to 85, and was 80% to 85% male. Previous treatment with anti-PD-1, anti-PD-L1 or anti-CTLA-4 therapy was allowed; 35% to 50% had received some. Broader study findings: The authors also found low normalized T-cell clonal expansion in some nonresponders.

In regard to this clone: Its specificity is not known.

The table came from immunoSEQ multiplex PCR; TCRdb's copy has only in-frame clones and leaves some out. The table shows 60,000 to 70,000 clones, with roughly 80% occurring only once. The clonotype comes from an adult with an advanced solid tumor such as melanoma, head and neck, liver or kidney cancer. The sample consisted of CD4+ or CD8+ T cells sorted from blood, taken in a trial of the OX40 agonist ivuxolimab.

The CDR3 loop reads CASSLLNGANVLTF. Here the CDR3 DNA reads TGTGCCAGCAGTTTACTAAATGGGGCCAACGTCCTGACTTTC. The chain is built from TRBV28 and TRBJ2-6; D gene unclear. With 2 bases removed from V and 3 bases from J, the gap between germline ends came to 5 bases. Germline CDR1 is MDHEN and CDR2 is SYDVKM. There are 14 residues in the CDR3.